The rows below give T cell receptor beta chains drawn from one sample of a study of shared clonotypes between healthy human individuals. Some clones are missing from TCRdb's copy, which holds only in-frame ones; the method was immunoSEQ multiplex PCR. Of about 2.1 million clones in the sample, just over 90% were seen once. The specimen sequenced was naive CD8+ T cells from PBMCs. The receptors were gathered from a man aged 18 to 29 in good health. Some clones in this sample may be carry-over from other donors' samples. CDR3s include the opening cysteine and the closing phenylalanine or tryptophan. The D gene is left open where the match is weak.

d_call	v_call	j_call	cdr3_aa
TRBD1	TRBV9	TRBJ1-2	CASSAGQSYGYTF
.	TRBV5-5	TRBJ2-7	CASSPLYEQYF
.	TRBV15	TRBJ2-7	CATSRDATFSYEQYF
.	TRBV27	TRBJ2-5	CASSLMGPLLGGQYF
.	TRBV4-3	TRBJ2-3	CASSQDSWGSTDTQYF
TRBD2	TRBV2	TRBJ2-3	CASSEAGLAASDTQYF
TRBD1	TRBV7-2	TRBJ2-1	CASIEQGENEQFF
.	TRBV4-3	TRBJ2-1	CASSQGGGLAYNEQFF
.	TRBV27	TRBJ1-1	CASSLIPVTMNTEAFF
TRBD2	TRBV11-2	TRBJ2-1	CASSLSSGPLNEQFF
.	TRBV28	TRBJ2-7	CASSFAGTASEQYF
.	TRBV6-5	TRBJ2-1	CASSPERHGYNEQFF
TRBD1	TRBV7-2	TRBJ2-3	CASSFRSMWDRVTDTQYF
TRBD1	TRBV4-3	TRBJ1-1	CASSPLPDPGGLNTEAFF
TRBD1	TRBV7-3	TRBJ2-1	CASSPTGSGEQFF
TRBD2	TRBV29-1	TRBJ2-1	CSVAIAGVINEQFF
.	TRBV29-1	TRBJ1-2	CSVEGLGESDYGYTF
TRBD1	TRBV9	TRBJ2-1	CASSDTLDREDNEQFF
TRBD1	TRBV5-6	TRBJ1-1	CASSKTGMGTEAFF
.	TRBV25-1	TRBJ2-3	CASSEPREGTDTQYF
.	TRBV4-1	TRBJ1-4	CASSQVRAGRLEKLFF
.	TRBV9	TRBJ1-2	CASSVGSGVNYGYTF
TRBD2	TRBV2	TRBJ2-7	CASSGPGLAIGEQYF
TRBD2	TRBV7-9	TRBJ2-1	CASSSGSPLAGEKYEQFF
.	TRBV27	TRBJ2-5	CASSLSPAANQETQYF
.	TRBV2	TRBJ2-1	CASSDWGTSSYNEQFF
.	TRBV6-6	TRBJ1-1	CASMGQGREGTEAFF
.	TRBV13	TRBJ2-7	CASSLFSDYEQYF
.	TRBV5-4	TRBJ2-7	CASSLGQGSYEQYF
.	TRBV14	TRBJ2-1	CASASAASSYNEQFF
.	TRBV28	TRBJ2-2	CASTLRGVQGVGELFF
TRBD1	TRBV9	TRBJ1-2	CASSAFSGGAYGYTF
.	TRBV9	TRBJ2-7	CASSVGTGTYEQYF
TRBD1	TRBV9	TRBJ1-2	CASSGEGASFGYTF
TRBD1	TRBV5-3	TRBJ1-4	CARTMKDRGYLTNEKLFF